The source of this TCR beta chain is a study of CD8 T cells in ankylosing spondylitis. One entry per CDR3 protein, called by TCRdb with MiXCR from the 5' RACE reads. Of about 100,000 distinct CDR3 sequences detected, roughly 8.3% appear once; the ten largest clones hold approximately 9.9%. The germline V gene encodes CDR1 SGHVS and CDR2 FQNEAQ. The CDR3 loop spans 13 amino acids. V lost 1 base and J lost 5, with 9 bases in between. This clonotype was seen repeatedly, ten times or more. Its target is not known. General study findings and limits: Clones that were linked to disease were CD8+ and were relatively rare in peripheral blood.

Sequences were obtained from blood, either unsorted or a sorted T cell fraction (not recorded which). The clonotype originates from a male donor with ankylosing spondylitis or in good health (not recorded which). V gene TRBV7-8 combines with J gene TRBJ2-7; a possible D gene is TRBD2 (5 bases). DNA for the CDR3: TGTGCCAGCAGCTTAGAAGCGAGGGACGAGCAGTACTTC. It is translated as CASSLEARDEQYF.